This T cell receptor beta chain was sequenced in a study of vaccination effects on CD4 cells after COVID-19. Of note for this clone: As yet, its antigen is unknown.

Profiled with immunoSEQ multiplex PCR; TCRdb holds only in-frame clones, not every one. Of 45,000 to 60,000 clones listed, 70% to 80% are singletons. CD4+ T cell isolation took place after less than 13 days of culture. The sample was CD4+ T cells from PBMCs cultured without peptide, taken before COVID-19 vaccination. This clonotype originated in a human donor who received a COVID-19 vaccine.

CDR3 nucleotides: TGTGCCAGCAGTCGGACTCTGAACACCGGGGAGCTGTTTTTT. Its protein is CASSRTLNTGELFF. The chain couples TRBV6-5 to TRBJ2-2; possible D gene TRBD2, 5 bases. The germline V gene encodes CDR1 MNHEY and CDR2 SVGAGI. V lost 5 bases, J lost 1 base, and 8 bases lay in between. The CDR3 is made up of 14 amino acids.